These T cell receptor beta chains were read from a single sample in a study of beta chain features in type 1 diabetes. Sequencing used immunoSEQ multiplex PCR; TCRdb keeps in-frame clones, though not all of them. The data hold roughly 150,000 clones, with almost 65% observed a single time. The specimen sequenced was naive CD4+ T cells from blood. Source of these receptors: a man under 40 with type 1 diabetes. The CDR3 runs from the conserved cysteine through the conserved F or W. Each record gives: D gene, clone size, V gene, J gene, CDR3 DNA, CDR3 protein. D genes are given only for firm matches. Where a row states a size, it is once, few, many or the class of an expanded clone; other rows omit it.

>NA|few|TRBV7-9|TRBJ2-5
TGTGCCAGCAGCCCCATCCTTCTTAGGAGGGCTGAAGAGACCCAGTACTTC
CASSPILLRRAEETQYF
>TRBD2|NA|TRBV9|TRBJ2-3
TGTGCCAGCAGCGTAGGGGTCCTAGCGGGAGCCCCCACAGATACGCAGTATTTT
CASSVGVLAGAPTDTQYF
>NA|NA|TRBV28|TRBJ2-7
TGTGCCAGCAGGGCAACAGGTATCTACGAGCAGTACTTC
CASRATGIYEQYF
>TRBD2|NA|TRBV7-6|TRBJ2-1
TGTGCCAGCAGCTTTAGCGGGGGAGAGTCTGAGCAGTTCTTC
CASSFSGGESEQFF
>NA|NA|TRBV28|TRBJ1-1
TGTGCCAGCAGTCCCGTTATGAACACTGAAGCTTTCTTT
CASSPVMNTEAFF
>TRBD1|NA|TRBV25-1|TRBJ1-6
TGTGCCAGCAGTTCTCCGGGACAGGGTCTGACACCCCTCCACTTT
CASSSPGQGLTPLHF
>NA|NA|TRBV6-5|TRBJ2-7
TGTGCCAGCAGTGCCCGGGATTCAAGTCCCTACGAGCAGTACTTC
CASSARDSSPYEQYF
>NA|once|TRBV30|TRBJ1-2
TGTGCCTGGAGCCCGGGTTGGGGCTACACCTTC
CAWSPGWGYTF
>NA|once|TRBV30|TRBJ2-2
TGTGCCTGGAGTATTCCGGGGTCCACCGGGGAGCTGTTTTTT
CAWSIPGSTGELFF
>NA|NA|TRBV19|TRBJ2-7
TGTGCCAGTGGACCGGGTCCTGCCTTCAAGCAGTACTTC
CASGPGPAFKQYF
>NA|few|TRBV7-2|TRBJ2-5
TGTGCCAGCAGCCGCAGTGAGGATAAGACCCAGTACTTC
CASSRSEDKTQYF
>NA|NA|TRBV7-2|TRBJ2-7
TGTGCCAGCAGCCGGGACGCCCCGCGACGATACGAGCAGTACTTC
CASSRDAPRRYEQYF
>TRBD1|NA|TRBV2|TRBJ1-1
TGTGCCAGCAGTGAAATGGGGACAGGGAATAATGAAGCTTTCTTT
CASSEMGTGNNEAFF
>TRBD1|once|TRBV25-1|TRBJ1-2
TGTGCCAGCAGTGAGATGTCAGGGGGCAACTATGGCTACACCTTC
CASSEMSGGNYGYTF
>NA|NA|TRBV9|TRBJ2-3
TGTGCCAGCAGCCTCAGAGTAACGGGCCTTTCCACAGATACGCAGTATTTT
CASSLRVTGLSTDTQYF
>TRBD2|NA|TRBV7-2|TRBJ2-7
TGTGCCAGCAGGCCAGGCTCCGCAGCGGGGGAGCAGTACTTC
CASRPGSAAGEQYF
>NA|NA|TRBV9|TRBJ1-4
TGTGCCAGCAGCGCCTCCCAAACGGGAGAGGAGCGCGAAAAACTGTTTTTT
CASSASQTGEEREKLFF
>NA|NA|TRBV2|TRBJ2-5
TGTGCCAGCAGTTATAGAGAGACCCAGTACTTC
CASSYRETQYF
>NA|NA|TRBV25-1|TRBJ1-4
TGTGCCAGCAGTGAAGCAGGGCGGAATGAAAAACTGTTTTTT
CASSEAGRNEKLFF
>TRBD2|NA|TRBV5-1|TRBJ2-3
TGCGCCAGCAGCTTGCTAGCGGGGGTCCCAGATACGCAGTATTTT
CASSLLAGVPDTQYF
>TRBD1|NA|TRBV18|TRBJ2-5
TGTGCCAGCTCACCACCGGGACAGGGATGGGAGACCCAGTACTTC
CASSPPGQGWETQYF
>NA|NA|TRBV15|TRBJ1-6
TGTGCCACCAGCCGAGAAGGGGTTCGGGAATCACCCCTCCACTTT
CATSREGVRESPLHF
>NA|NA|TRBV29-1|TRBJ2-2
TGCAGCGCTTACCGCCACACAGGGACCGGGGAGCTGTTTTTT
CSAYRHTGTGELFF
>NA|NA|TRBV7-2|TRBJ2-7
TGTGCCAGCAGCCCCTCGGGACGGGGAACCTACGAGCAGTACTTC
CASSPSGRGTYEQYF
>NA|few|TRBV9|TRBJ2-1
TGTGCCAGCAGCGTTTCAGGGTACAATGAGCAGTTCTTC
CASSVSGYNEQFF
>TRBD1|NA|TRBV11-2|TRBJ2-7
TGTGCCAGCAGCTCCGCCGGGACAGGTCCTGCCGAGCAGTACTTC
CASSSAGTGPAEQYF
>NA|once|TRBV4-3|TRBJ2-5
TGCGCCAGCAGCCGGACAGTTCAAGAGACCCAGTACTTC
CASSRTVQETQYF
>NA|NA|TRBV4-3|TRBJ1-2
TGCGCCAGCAGCCAAGAAAGGATCCCAAACTATGGCTACACCTTC
CASSQERIPNYGYTF
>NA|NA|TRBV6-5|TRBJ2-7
TGTGCCAGCAGTTACTCGATCGGGGGGCCCTACGAGCAGTACTTC
CASSYSIGGPYEQYF
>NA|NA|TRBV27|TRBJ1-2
TGTGCCAGCAGTTTGGCAGGGTCCTATGGCTACACCTTC
CASSLAGSYGYTF
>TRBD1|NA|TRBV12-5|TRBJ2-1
TGTGCTAGTGGTACGACAGGGGACAATGAGCAGTTCTTC
CASGTTGDNEQFF
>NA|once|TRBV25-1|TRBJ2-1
TGTGCCAGCAATCAGGGGACGGACAATGAGCAGTTCTTC
CASNQGTDNEQFF
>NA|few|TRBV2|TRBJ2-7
TGTGCCAGCAGCTCACTGTGGGGCGAGCAGTACTTC
CASSSLWGEQYF
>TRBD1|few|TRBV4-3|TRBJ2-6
TGCGCCAGCAGCCAAGAAAAGGGGGCCACCTCTGGGGCCAACGTCCTGACTTTC
CASSQEKGATSGANVLTF
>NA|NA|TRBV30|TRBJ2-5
TGTGCCTGGAGTGTACAGGTCCAAGAGACCCAGTACTTC
CAWSVQVQETQYF
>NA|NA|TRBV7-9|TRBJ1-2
TGTGCCAGCTCCGACAGAGCTAACTATGGCTACACCTTC
CASSDRANYGYTF
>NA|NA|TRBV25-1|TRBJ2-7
TGTGCCAGCAGTGAAGTCTGGGAATACGAGCAGTACTTC
CASSEVWEYEQYF